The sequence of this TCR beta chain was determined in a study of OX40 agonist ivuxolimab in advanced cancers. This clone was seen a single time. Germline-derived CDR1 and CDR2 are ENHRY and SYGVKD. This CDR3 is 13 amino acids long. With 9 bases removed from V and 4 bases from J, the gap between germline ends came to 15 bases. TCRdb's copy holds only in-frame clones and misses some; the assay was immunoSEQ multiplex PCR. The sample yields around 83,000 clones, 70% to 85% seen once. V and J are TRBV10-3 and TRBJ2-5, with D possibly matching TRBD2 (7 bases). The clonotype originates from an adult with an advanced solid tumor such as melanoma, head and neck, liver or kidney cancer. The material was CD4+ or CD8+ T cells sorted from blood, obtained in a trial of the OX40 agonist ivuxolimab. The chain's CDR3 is CAIRGGGGETQYF. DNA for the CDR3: TGTGCCATTAGAGGGGGGGGAGGAGAGACCCAGTACTTC.